Included here is one TCR beta chain sequence, with context. The entry originates in a study of cytomegalovirus exposure and HLA in healthy donors. 60 Vbeta and 13 Jbeta primers were used in PCR. Study processing details: Among the unique TCR beta chains that a later analysis counted, about 86 million in all, 10 million to 14 million were shared. Assay: immunoSEQ multiplex PCR; the TCRdb copy retains only in-frame clones and omits some. Clone size and V and J calls were adopted from that table, with D and trimming inferred from the DNA. The table records around 78,000 clones, 60% to 70% of them present only once. CDR3 length: 15 amino acids. The junction had 6 bases not matched to a gene; V was cut back by 3 bases and J by 6 bases. Germline V lookup: CDR1 MDHEN, CDR2 SYDVKM.

The gene calls are TRBV28 and TRBJ2-2; TRBD1 matches 8 bases. The sequencing input was PBMCs. The receptor was derived from a man aged 30 to 39 in good health and CMV-seropositive. DNA of the CDR3: TGTGCCAGCAGTTTCGGCGACAGGGGAGCCGGGGAGCTGTTTTTT. Translating gives CASSFGDRGAGELFF.